This is a list of T cell receptor beta chains from one sample in a study of spatial heterogeneity in lung cancer. TCRdb analysed the 5' RACE reads with MiXCR anew, one entry per CDR3 protein. The sample has some 17,000 distinct CDR3 sequences, around a fifth seen once; the top ten hold around 20%. Sequencing used PBMCs, obtained at surgery. Receptors originate from a female donor with early-stage non-small cell lung cancer. Both conserved end residues are part of each CDR3. The D gene is left open where the match is weak. Size is stated for part of the rows, as once, few or many counts, or as a class when the clone is expanded.

TGTGCCAGCAGGTGGGAGTTAAGCTCTTACGAGCAGTACTTC	CASRWELSSYEQYF	TRBJ2-7	many	TRBV6-5	.
TGTGCCAGCAGTTCAGGGGAGTTGGGAGGCTACACCTTC	CASSSGELGGYTF	TRBJ1-2	many	TRBV13	.
TGTGCCAGCAGTGGACCCCCGGACAGCTACAATGAGCAGTTCTTC	CASSGPPDSYNEQFF	TRBJ2-1	.	TRBV6-2/TRBV6-3	.
TGTGCCAGCAGCCAGGCGGAAGGGACTAGCGAGACCCAGTACTTC	CASSQAEGTSETQYF	TRBJ2-5	.	TRBV4-2	TRBD2
TGTGCCGAGGATCGCAGCTATAGCAATCAGCCCCAGCATTTT	CAEDRSYSNQPQHF	TRBJ1-5	many	TRBV30	.
TGCAGTGCTAGCCCGGGGGTCACGGACCAGTACTTC	CSASPGVTDQYF	TRBJ2-5	many	TRBV20-1	.
TGTGCCAGCAGTGGGACAAGCGATAATTCACCCCTCCACTTT	CASSGTSDNSPLHF	TRBJ1-6	many	TRBV7-9	.
TGTGCCAGCAGCCCCCTGTTTGCCGGTTCCTACGAGCAGTACTTC	CASSPLFAGSYEQYF	TRBJ2-7	many	TRBV11-2	.
TGTGCCAGCAGCTCCAGTGTCGGGTCTCGAGCTAACTATGGCTACACCTTC	CASSSSVGSRANYGYTF	TRBJ1-2	few	TRBV9	.
TGTGCCAGCAGCTTGGGGTTTAGCAATCAGCCCCAGCATTTT	CASSLGFSNQPQHF	TRBJ1-5	few	TRBV5-5	.
TGTGCCAGCAGGGAAGACACTGAAGCTTTCTTT	CASREDTEAFF	TRBJ1-1	medium-sized	TRBV25-1	.
TGTGCCACCAGCGCTCGGCCCGGACAGGGGTCCTACAATGAGCAGTTCTTC	CATSARPGQGSYNEQFF	TRBJ2-1	many	TRBV24-1	TRBD1
TGTGCCATCAGTGATTGGGGGCAGCATGAGCAGTTCTTC	CAISDWGQHEQFF	TRBJ2-1	once	TRBV10-3	.
TGTGCCAGCAGTACAGGGATCCAAGAGACCCAGTACTTC	CASSTGIQETQYF	TRBJ2-5	many	TRBV12-3/TRBV12-4	.
TGTGCCAGCTCACCACGTCCCCGAGGCCACGAGCAGTACTTC	CASSPRPRGHEQYF	TRBJ2-7	medium-sized	TRBV18	.
TGTGCCACCAGCTTCGCGAATGGCAGCAATCAGCCCCAGCATTTT	CATSFANGSNQPQHF	TRBJ1-5	many	TRBV24-1	.
TGTGCCAGCTCACCAGGGCAGGAGAATGAAAAACTGTTTTTT	CASSPGQENEKLFF	TRBJ1-4	many	TRBV18	.
TGTGCCAGCATCCGGGTAGGGAACCGGGCCAACGTCCTGACTTTC	CASIRVGNRANVLTF	TRBJ2-6	many	TRBV12-3/TRBV12-4	.
TGTGCCAGCAGTGAAGTCGCAGGGGGAATTCAGCCCCAGCATTTT	CASSEVAGGIQPQHF	TRBJ1-5	.	TRBV6-1	TRBD1
TGCAGTCCTGTACAGGGCTCGGGGGGGGCCTCCTACAATGAGCAGTTCTTC	CSPVQGSGGASYNEQFF	TRBJ2-1	.	TRBV20-1	TRBD2
TGTGCCAGCAGCGCCTCGGGTTCGACATCCTACGAGCAGTACTTC	CASSASGSTSYEQYF	TRBJ2-7	many	TRBV9	.
TGTGCCAGCAGCTTATTCAGGGGTGACATTCAGTACTTC	CASSLFRGDIQYF	TRBJ2-4	many	TRBV11-2	.
TGTGCCAGCAGCGACCTTCTAGCGGGAGGGGGCAATGAGCAGTTCTTC	CASSDLLAGGGNEQFF	TRBJ2-1	many	TRBV6-5	TRBD2
TGCAGTGCTAAGGGGACTAGCGGGAGAGAGACCCAGTACTTC	CSAKGTSGRETQYF	TRBJ2-5	many	TRBV20-1	TRBD2
TGCAGTGCTACCGGGACTAGCGGGATCCGGAACAATGAGCAGTTCTTC	CSATGTSGIRNNEQFF	TRBJ2-1	medium-sized	TRBV20-1	TRBD2
TGTGCCAGCAGTGATAGTGGGGCTAACTATGGCTACACCTTC	CASSDSGANYGYTF	TRBJ1-2	many	TRBV2	.
TGTGCCAGCAGCTTAGTGCGCAGCACCCGTGATACGCAGTATTTT	CASSLVRSTRDTQYF	TRBJ2-3	many	TRBV7-2	.
TGTGCCAGCAGCTTGCGTAGCGGGGGTTCCTACGAGCAGTACTTC	CASSLRSGGSYEQYF	TRBJ2-7	medium-sized	TRBV7-2	TRBD2
TGTGCCAGCAGCTTGTATTCGGCGAGAGGAACCCAGTACTTC	CASSLYSARGTQYF	TRBJ2-5	many	TRBV5-4	.
TGTGCCAGCAGCTTAGGAGGGGGGACCCACGAGCAGTACTTC	CASSLGGGTHEQYF	TRBJ2-7	.	TRBV7-2	.
TGCAGTGCTAGGTCAAGCGGGAGGGTCGGCACCGGGGAGCTGTTTTTT	CSARSSGRVGTGELFF	TRBJ2-2	few	TRBV20-1	TRBD2
TGTGCCAGCAGTTTATGGGCGGGCGTTCGCACCGGGGAGCTGTTTTTT	CASSLWAGVRTGELFF	TRBJ2-2	medium-sized	TRBV28	.
TGCAGTACGACTAGCGGGACGAACACCGGGGAGCTGTTTTTT	CSTTSGTNTGELFF	TRBJ2-2	many	TRBV29-1	TRBD2
TGTGCCAGCAGCTTAGGGATAAGCCTCAACAATGAGCAGTTCTTC	CASSLGISLNNEQFF	TRBJ2-1	many	TRBV7-9	.
TGTGCCAGCAGTCCGAACTCTGGGGCCAACGTCCTGACTTTC	CASSPNSGANVLTF	TRBJ2-6	.	TRBV6-5	.
TGTGCCAGCAGTTTATCCGGACGGAACTCCTACGAGCAGTACTTC	CASSLSGRNSYEQYF	TRBJ2-7	many	TRBV28	.
TGTGCCAGCAGTCACTCGCGGGAGGCAACTTACAATGAGCAGTTCTTC	CASSHSREATYNEQFF	TRBJ2-1	many	TRBV7-9	TRBD2
TGTGCCAGCAGTTCTCCGGGACAGGGGGAAGAGCAGTACTTC	CASSSPGQGEEQYF	TRBJ2-7	many	TRBV28	TRBD1
TGTGCCAGCAGCATCAAGAAAGGGAATGGCTACACCTTC	CASSIKKGNGYTF	TRBJ1-2	many	TRBV2	.
TGTGCCAGCAGCCTGCGGACCGGGTCCAATGAGCAGTTCTTC	CASSLRTGSNEQFF	TRBJ2-1	many	TRBV5-4	.
TGTGCCAGCAGTTATATGATTGGGACGCTCGCATACGAGCAGTACTTC	CASSYMIGTLAYEQYF	TRBJ2-7	medium-sized	TRBV6-2/TRBV6-3	.
TGTGCCAGCAGCCCGGGACAAGCCCATGAGCAGTTCTTC	CASSPGQAHEQFF	TRBJ2-1	many	TRBV7-3	.
TGCGCCAGCAGCATGACTAGCCCTGGACCCTACAATGAGCAGTTCTTC	CASSMTSPGPYNEQFF	TRBJ2-1	few	TRBV5-1	TRBD2
TGTGCCAGCAGCACCGGACTAGCGGACTACGAGCAGTACTTC	CASSTGLADYEQYF	TRBJ2-7	.	TRBV5-6	TRBD2
TGTGCCAGCAGTCGCAGGGCAGGGGGCTTTGGGGGAACCTACGAGCAGTACTTC	CASSRRAGGFGGTYEQYF	TRBJ2-7	many	TRBV6-2/TRBV6-3	TRBD1
TGTGCCAGCAGCTTGGACAGGGGGCCAGCTGGAAACACCATATATTTT	CASSLDRGPAGNTIYF	TRBJ1-3	.	TRBV5-6	TRBD1
TGTGCCAGCAGCTCGCGGGACTATTGGCCCACTCTGGAAAAACTGTTTTTT	CASSSRDYWPTLEKLFF	TRBJ1-4	.	TRBV11-2	.
TGTGCCAGCAGCCGAGGCGGGGTACTGGGAGATACGCAGTATTTT	CASSRGGVLGDTQYF	TRBJ2-3	many	TRBV9	.
TGTGCCAGCTCATCGAGCGGGCAAGAGACCCAGTACTTC	CASSSSGQETQYF	TRBJ2-5	many	TRBV18	.
TGTGCCAGCAGCTCACCTCTCGCGGAGGGGGCGCGAGGCTACACCTTC	CASSSPLAEGARGYTF	TRBJ1-2	many	TRBV7-2	TRBD1
TGTGCCAGCAGCTTGGGGCAGAGCACAGATACGCAGTATTTT	CASSLGQSTDTQYF	TRBJ2-3	many	TRBV11-2	.
TGCAGTGCTACACAGGCGGACCTTAATTCACCCCTCCACTTT	CSATQADLNSPLHF	TRBJ1-6	many	TRBV20-1	.
TGTGCCAGCAGAGAAGCGGGAGTTGTAAACGAGCAGTACTTC	CASREAGVVNEQYF	TRBJ2-7	.	TRBV12-3/TRBV12-4	TRBD2
TGTGCCAGCCTCCGGCGGGACAGGGGTATTTCAGATACGCAGTATTTT	CASLRRDRGISDTQYF	TRBJ2-3	.	TRBV6-6	TRBD1
TGTGCCAGCAGTACTAGCGGCTACGAGCAGTACTTC	CASSTSGYEQYF	TRBJ2-7	large	TRBV27	TRBD2
TGTGCCAGCAGCTTAGACAGGGTCGGAGCTTTCTTT	CASSLDRVGAFF	TRBJ1-1	many	TRBV7-2	.
TGTGCCAGCAGCTTACAACGGGAGGGGATTGAAGCTTTCTTT	CASSLQREGIEAFF	TRBJ1-1	.	TRBV7-9	.
TGTGCCAGCAGCCAGGGACAGACAGATACGCAGTATTTT	CASSQGQTDTQYF	TRBJ2-3	many	TRBV11-2	TRBD1
TGTGCCAGCAGCTTAAGGAGGGACTACAATGAAAAACTGTTTTTT	CASSLRRDYNEKLFF	TRBJ1-4	many	TRBV7-3	.